This T cell receptor (beta chain) was captured in a study of graft-versus-host responses after intestinal transplantation. Across the study: Transplants given to recipients were multivisceral, liver-intestinal, or isolated intestinal. Anti-thymocyte globulin induction, then tacrolimus and steroids for 3 to 4 years, went to all recipients.

Turning to this clone: Antigen unknown. At one end the junction does not follow the germline gene, possibly because of a read error.

Findings of the study overall: Recipient marrow harbored GvH clones, some of which surfaced first in ileum or blood.

Assay: immunoSEQ multiplex PCR; the TCRdb copy retains only in-frame clones and omits some. The profile shows about 100,000 clones, over 75% of them singletons. The CDR3 covers 13 residues. Germline assignment: CDR1 LNHDA and CDR2 SQIVND (reference sequence). The rearrangement uses TRBV19 and TRBJ2-7; TRBD2 is a possible D gene (5 bases). The sample was unstimulated CD4+ T cells sorted from spleen or lymph node cells, taken before transplant. This TCR came from a human donor who was the organ donor for an intestinal transplant. CDR3 loop: CAGSIVAGGEQYF. In DNA, the CDR3 is TGTGCCGGTAGTATAGTAGCTGGAGGCGAGCAGTACTTC.